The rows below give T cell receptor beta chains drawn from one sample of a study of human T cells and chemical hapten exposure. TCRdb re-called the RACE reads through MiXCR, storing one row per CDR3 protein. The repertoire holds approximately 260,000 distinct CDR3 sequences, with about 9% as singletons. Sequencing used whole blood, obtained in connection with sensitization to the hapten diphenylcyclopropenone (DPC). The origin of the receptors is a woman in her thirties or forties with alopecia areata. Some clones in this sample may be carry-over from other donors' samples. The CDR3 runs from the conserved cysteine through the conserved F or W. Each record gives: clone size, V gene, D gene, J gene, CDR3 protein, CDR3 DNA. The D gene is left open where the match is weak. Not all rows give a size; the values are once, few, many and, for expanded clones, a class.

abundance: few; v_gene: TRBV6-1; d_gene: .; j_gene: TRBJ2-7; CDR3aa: CASRESWTGYEQYF; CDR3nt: TGTGCCAGCAGGGAATCATGGACGGGGTACGAGCAGTACTTC
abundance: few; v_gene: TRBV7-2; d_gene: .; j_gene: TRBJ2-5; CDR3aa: CASSQGSSERETQYF; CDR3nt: TGTGCCAGCAGTCAGGGGTCTAGCGAACGAGAGACCCAGTACTTC
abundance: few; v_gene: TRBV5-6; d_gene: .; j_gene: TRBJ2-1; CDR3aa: CASWGGNYNEQFF; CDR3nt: TGTGCCAGCTGGGGCGGGAACTACAATGAGCAGTTCTTC
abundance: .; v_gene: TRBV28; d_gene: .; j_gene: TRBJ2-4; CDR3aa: CASSLSPGLAKNIQYF; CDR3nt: TGTGCCAGCAGTTTATCTCCCGGGTTAGCCAAAAACATTCAGTACTTC
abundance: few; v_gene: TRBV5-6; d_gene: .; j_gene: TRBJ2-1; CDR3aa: CASSSTAQPHNEQFF; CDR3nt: TGTGCCAGCAGCTCGACGGCCCAACCCCACAATGAGCAGTTCTTC
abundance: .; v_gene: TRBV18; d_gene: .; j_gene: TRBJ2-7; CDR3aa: CASSPPSKSSYEQYF; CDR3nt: TGTGCCAGCTCACCACCGAGTAAGAGCTCCTACGAGCAGTACTTC
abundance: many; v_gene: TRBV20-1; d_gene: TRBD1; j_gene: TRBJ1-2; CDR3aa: CSASGTGFYGYTF; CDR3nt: TGCAGTGCTTCCGGGACAGGATTCTATGGCTACACCTTC
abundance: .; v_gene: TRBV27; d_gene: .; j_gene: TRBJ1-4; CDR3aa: CASSLLGQQKLFF; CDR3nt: TGTGCCAGCAGTTTGCTAGGACAGCAAAAACTGTTTTTT
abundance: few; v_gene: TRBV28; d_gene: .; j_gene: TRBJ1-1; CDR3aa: CASSLWGNMNTEAFF; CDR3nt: TGTGCCAGCAGTTTATGGGGAAACATGAACACTGAAGCTTTCTTT
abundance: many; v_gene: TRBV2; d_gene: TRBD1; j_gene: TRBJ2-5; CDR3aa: CASSEATGGLKTQYF; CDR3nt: TGTGCCAGCAGTGAAGCGACAGGGGGCTTGAAGACCCAGTACTTC
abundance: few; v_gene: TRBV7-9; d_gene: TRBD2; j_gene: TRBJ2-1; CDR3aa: CASSLGLAVNNEQFF; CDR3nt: TGTGCCAGCAGCTTAGGACTAGCGGTAAACAATGAGCAGTTCTTC
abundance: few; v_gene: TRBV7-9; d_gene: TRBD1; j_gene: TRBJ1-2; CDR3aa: CASIPPGQGAGGYTF; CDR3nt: TGTGCCAGCATCCCTCCGGGACAGGGGGCAGGTGGCTACACCTTC
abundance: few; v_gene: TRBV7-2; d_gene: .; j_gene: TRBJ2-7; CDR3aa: CASSLVGMAAEQYF; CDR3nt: TGTGCCAGCAGCTTAGTCGGGATGGCCGCCGAGCAGTACTTC
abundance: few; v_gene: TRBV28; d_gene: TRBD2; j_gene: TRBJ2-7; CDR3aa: CASSSLGLASEQYF; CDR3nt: TGTGCCAGCAGTTCCCTGGGACTAGCGAGTGAGCAGTACTTC
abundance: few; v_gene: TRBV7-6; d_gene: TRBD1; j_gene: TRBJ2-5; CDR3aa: CASSGYTDRIETQYF; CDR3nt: TGTGCCAGCAGCGGATACACGGACAGGATTGAGACCCAGTACTTC
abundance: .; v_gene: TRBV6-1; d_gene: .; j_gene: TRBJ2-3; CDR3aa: CASIRGLTDTQYF; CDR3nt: TGTGCCAGCATTCGGGGCCTCACAGATACGCAGTATTTT
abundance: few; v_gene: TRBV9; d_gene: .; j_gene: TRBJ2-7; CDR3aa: CASSPSGTSSYEQYF; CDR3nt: TGTGCCAGCAGTCCTTCCGGGACCAGCTCCTACGAGCAGTACTTC
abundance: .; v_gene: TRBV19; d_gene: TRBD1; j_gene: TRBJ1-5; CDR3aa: CASSRTTGGLLNQPQHF; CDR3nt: TGTGCCAGTAGCCGTACGACAGGGGGTTTACTCAATCAGCCCCAGCATTTT
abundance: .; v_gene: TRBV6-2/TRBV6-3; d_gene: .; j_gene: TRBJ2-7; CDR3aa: CASSYPGNLHTSYEQYF; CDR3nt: TGTGCCAGCAGTTACCCTGGCAACCTTCACACCTCCTACGAGCAGTACTTC
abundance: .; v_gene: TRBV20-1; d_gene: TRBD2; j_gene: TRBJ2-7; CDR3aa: CSARVTGGYEQYF; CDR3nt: TGCAGTGCTAGAGTCACGGGGGGCTACGAGCAGTACTTC
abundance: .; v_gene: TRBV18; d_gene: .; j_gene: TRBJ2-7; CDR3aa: CASSPRFSSDEQYF; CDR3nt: TGTGCCAGCTCACCACGGTTCTCTAGCGACGAGCAGTACTTC
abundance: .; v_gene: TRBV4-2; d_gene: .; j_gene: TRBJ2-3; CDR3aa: CASSQGEVGDTQYF; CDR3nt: TGTGCCAGCAGCCAAGGGGAGGTTGGAGATACGCAGTATTTT
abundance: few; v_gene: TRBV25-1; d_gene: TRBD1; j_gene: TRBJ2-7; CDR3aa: CASSESGTAYYEQYF; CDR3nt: TGTGCCAGCAGTGAATCCGGGACAGCGTACTACGAGCAGTACTTC
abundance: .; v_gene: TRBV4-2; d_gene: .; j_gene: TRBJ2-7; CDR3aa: CASSQAAEDYEQYF; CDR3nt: TGTGCCAGCAGCCAAGCTGCGGAGGACTACGAGCAGTACTTC
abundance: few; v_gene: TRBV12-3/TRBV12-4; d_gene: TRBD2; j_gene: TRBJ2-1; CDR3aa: CASLPVWGLASNEQFF; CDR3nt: TGTGCCAGCCTCCCGGTTTGGGGACTAGCGTCCAATGAGCAGTTCTTC
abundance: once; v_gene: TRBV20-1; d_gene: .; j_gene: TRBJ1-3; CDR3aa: CSARDPRGSGSTIYF; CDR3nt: TGCAGTGCTAGAGATCCCCGTGGCTCTGGAAGCACCATATATTTT
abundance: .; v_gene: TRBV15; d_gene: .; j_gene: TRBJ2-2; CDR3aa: CATSRDKKTGELFF; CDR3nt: TGTGCCACCAGCAGGGATAAGAAGACCGGGGAGCTGTTTTTT
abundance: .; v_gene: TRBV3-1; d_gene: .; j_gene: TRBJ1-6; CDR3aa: CASSQAGSQYNSPLHF; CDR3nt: TGTGCCAGCAGCCAAGCGGGGAGCCAGTATAATTCACCCCTCCACTTT
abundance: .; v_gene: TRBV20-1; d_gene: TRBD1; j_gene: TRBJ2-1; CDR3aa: CSARDSAGGYEQFF; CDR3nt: TGCAGTGCTAGAGATTCCGCAGGGGGATATGAGCAGTTCTTC
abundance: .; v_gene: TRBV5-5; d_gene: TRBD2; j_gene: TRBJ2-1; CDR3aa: CASSLGLAGGIYNEQFF; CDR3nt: TGTGCCAGCAGCTTGGGACTAGCGGGAGGGATCTACAATGAGCAGTTCTTC
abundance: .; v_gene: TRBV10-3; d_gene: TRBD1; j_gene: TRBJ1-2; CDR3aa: CAISESQGLDGYTF; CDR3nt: TGTGCCATCAGTGAGTCACAGGGGTTAGATGGCTACACCTTC
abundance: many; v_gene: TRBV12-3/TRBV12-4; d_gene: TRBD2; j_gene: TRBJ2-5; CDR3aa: CASSPGLAGGSETQYF; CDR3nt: TGTGCCAGCAGCCCCGGACTAGCGGGAGGGTCGGAGACCCAGTACTTC
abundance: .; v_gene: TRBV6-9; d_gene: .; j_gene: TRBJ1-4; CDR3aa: CATVDHCGKLFF; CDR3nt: TGTGCCACCGTAGACCATTGCGGGAAACTGTTTTTT
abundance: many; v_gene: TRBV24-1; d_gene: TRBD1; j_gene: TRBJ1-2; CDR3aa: CATNGGQASSYTF; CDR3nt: TGTGCCACCAACGGGGGACAGGCATCCAGCTACACCTTC
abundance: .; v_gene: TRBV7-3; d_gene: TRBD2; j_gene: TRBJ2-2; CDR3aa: CASSLTSSGNTGELFF; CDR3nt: TGTGCCAGCAGCTTAACCTCTAGCGGAAACACCGGGGAGCTGTTTTTT
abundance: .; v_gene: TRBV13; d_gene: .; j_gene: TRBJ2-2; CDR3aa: CASSLASLETGELFF; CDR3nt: TGTGCCAGCAGCTTAGCCTCCCTGGAAACCGGGGAGCTGTTTTTT
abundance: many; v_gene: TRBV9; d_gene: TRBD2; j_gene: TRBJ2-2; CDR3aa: CASSSPSGTIITGELFF; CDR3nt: TGTGCCAGCAGCTCCCCGTCCGGGACTATTATCACCGGGGAGCTGTTTTTT
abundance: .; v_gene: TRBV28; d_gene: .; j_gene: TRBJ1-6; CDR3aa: CASSLANSPLHF; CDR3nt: TGTGCCAGCAGTTTAGCAAATTCACCCCTCCACTTT
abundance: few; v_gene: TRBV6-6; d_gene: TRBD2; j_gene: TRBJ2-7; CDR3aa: CASSKTSGSPEQYF; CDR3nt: TGTGCCAGCAGCAAGACTAGCGGGAGTCCCGAGCAGTACTTC
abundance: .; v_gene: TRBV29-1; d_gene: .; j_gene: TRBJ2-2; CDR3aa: CSVEPETSPVRFF; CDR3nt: TGCAGCGTTGAACCTGAGACTAGTCCTGTGCGGTTTTTT